This T cell receptor (beta chain) was sequenced in a study of cytomegalovirus exposure and HLA in healthy donors. The CDR3 runs 15 residues. V lost 0 bases, J lost 0 bases, and 9 bases lay in between. Looked up from germline, CDR1 is SGHRS and CDR2 is YFSETQ. This clone was observed a single time. PCR was performed using 60 Vbeta and 13 Jbeta primers. Only in-frame clones appear in the TCRdb table, and some are missing; sequencing was by immunoSEQ multiplex PCR. The top ten hold about 4.3% of the sample, which has fewer than 200,000 clones, roughly 80% seen once. What was sequenced was PBMCs. This sequence was found in a young man in good health and CMV-seronegative. The V gene is TRBV5-1, the J gene TRBJ1-1; weak D call: TRBD1 (6 bases). The CDR3: CASSLGGHMNTEAFF. The CDR3 region has the DNA TGCGCCAGCAGCTTGGGGGGACATATGAACACTGAAGCTTTCTTT.